This T cell receptor beta chain was obtained from a study of T cell changes during pregnancy in multiple sclerosis. The length of the CDR3 is 15 residues. The V and J ends lost 7 bases and 2 bases respectively, with 16 bases between them. CDR1 is LGHNA and CDR2 is YNFKEQ in the germline V gene. Measured with immunoSEQ multiplex PCR; TCRdb has only the in-frame clones, and not every one. Among tens of thousands of clones listed, around 91% were seen once. The V gene is TRBV4-2, the J gene TRBJ2-3; a weak D match, TRBD2 (5 bases). The receptor was derived from a female donor in good health, enrolled as a control in a pregnancy study. Source: CD4+ T cells from peripheral blood mononuclear cells, taken in the third trimester of pregnancy. CDR3: CASKRDYPATDTQYF. The DNA for the CDR3 is TGTGCCAGCAAACGAGACTACCCCGCCACAGATACGCAGTATTTT.